This entry lists 7 T cell receptor beta chains sequenced from one sample in a study of CD8+ T cells in alopecia areata. RNA extraction was followed by reverse transcription into cDNA, which acted as the sequencing template. Assay: immunoSEQ multiplex PCR; the TCRdb copy retains only in-frame clones and omits some. The sample includes 150,000 to 200,000 clones, around 71% seen only once; the top ten take approximately 10%. The sequences come from CD8+ T cells sorted from blood, collected at week 0. The receptors stem from a human donor with alopecia areata.

V is TRBV27 and J is TRBJ1-1; 8 nucleotides align to TRBD1. CDR1 is MNHEY, CDR2 SMNVEV, per germline (reference sequence). Trimming removed 4 bases from V and 0 bases from J; junction bases left unmatched: 10. CDR3 length equals 17 residues. The CDR3 is CASSSQQDRAMNTEAFF. CDR3 sequence (DNA): TGTGCCAGCAGTTCTCAGCAGGACAGGGCGATGAACACTGAAGCTTTCTTT.

The sample holds one count of this clone. This chain joins TRBV13 and TRBJ2-7; a weak D match, TRBD2 (6 bases). This CDR3 has 12 amino acids. From germline, CDR1 is PRHDT and CDR2 FYEKMQ (reference sequence). The V gene lost 4 bases and the J gene lost 7 bases, with 11 bases spanning the gap. The CDR3 nucleotides read TGTGCCAGCAGCTGGGGGGAGAAGGAGCAGTACTTC. It yields the protein CASSWGEKEQYF. The complete variable domain, with remaining parts taken from reference TRBV13 and TRBJ2-7, reads AAGVIQSPRHLIKEKRETATLKCYPIPRHDTVYWYQQGPGQDPQFLISFYEKMQSDKGSIPDRFSAQQFSDYHSELNMSSLELGDSALYFCASSWGEKEQYFGPGTRLTVT.

The CDR3 nucleotides read TGTGCCGGGCGCGGACAGGGGACCTCTGGGGCCAACGTCCTGACTTTC. Encoded protein: CAGRGQGTSGANVLTF. The chain employs TRBV2 and TRBJ2-6, with 9 bases identical to TRBD1. The germline V gene has CDR1 SNHLY and CDR2 FYNNEI. This CDR3 comprises 16 residues. V lost 11 bases and J lost 0; bases outside the gene matches: 8. Full variable domain (missing parts from reference TRBV2 and TRBJ2-6): EPEVTQTPSHQVTQMGQEVILRCVPISNHLYFYWYRQILGQKVEFLVSFYNNEISEKSEIFDDQFSVERPDGSNFTLKIRSTKLEDSAMYFCAGRGQGTSGANVLTFGAGSRLTVL.

The chain is built from TRBV29-1 and TRBJ2-6; D might be TRBD2 (6 bases). This CDR3 contains 15 residues. The germline V and J ends were trimmed by 6 bases and 0 bases, with 12 bases remaining between them. Germline V gene lookup returns CDR1 SQVTM and CDR2 ANQGSEA. The CDR3 loop reads CSVEGSGSGANVLTF. As DNA, the CDR3 is TGCAGCGTGGAGGGGTCCGGCTCTGGGGCCAACGTCCTGACTTTC. Looking up the rest from reference TRBV29-1 and TRBJ2-6 gives the full variable domain: SAVISQKPSRDICQRGTSLTIQCQVDSQVTMMFWYRQQPGQSLTLIATANQGSEATYESGFVIDKFPISRPNLTFSTLTVSNMSPEDSSIYLCSVEGSGSGANVLTFGAGSRLTVL.

This chain links TRBV7-2 with TRBJ1-5; the D gene is possibly TRBD1 (5 bases). Trimming cost V 1 base and J 8 bases, with 9 bases left between them. Germline-derived CDR1 and CDR2 are SGHTA and FQGNSA. The CDR3 length is 13 residues. CDR3: CASSLVGAEPQHF. CDR3 nucleotides: TGTGCCAGCAGCTTAGTTGGGGCGGAGCCCCAGCATTTT. The full variable domain, in which reference TRBV7-2 and TRBJ1-5 provide the parts outside the CDR3, is GAGVSQSPSNKVTEKGKDVELRCDPISGHTALYWYRQSLGQGLEFLIYFQGNSAPDKSGLPSDRFSAERTGGSVSTLTIQRTQQEDSAVYLCASSLVGAEPQHFGDGTRLSIL.

The rearrangement uses TRBV7-9 and TRBJ2-3; 8 nucleotides agree with TRBD2. CDR1 is SEHNR and CDR2 is FQNEAQ in the germline V gene (reference sequence). The CDR3 length is 17 residues. V was pared by 5 bases and J by 0 bases, with 10 bases of the junction left unmatched. Written as DNA, the CDR3 is TGTGCCAGCAGCCTACCTACTAGCGGTTCTAGCACAGATACGCAGTATTTT. Amino acids: CASSLPTSGSSTDTQYF.

The V call is TRBV30, the J call TRBJ2-7, with D maybe TRBD1 (5 bases). CDR3 length: 13 amino acids. Trimming removed 4 bases at V and 0 bases at J, with 10 bases between. Germline V lookup: CDR1 GTSNPN, CDR2 SVGIG (reference sequence). The CDR3 nucleotides are TGTGCCTGGACCAGAGACAGCTCCTACGAGCAGTACTTC. This sequence encodes CAWTRDSSYEQYF.